This T cell receptor beta chain was sequenced during a study of cytomegalovirus exposure and HLA in healthy donors. This clone came up a few times. Its target is not known. Study-level findings and limits: Per a later analysis, HLA-associated TCR beta chains showed more clonal expansion than other, equally common TCR beta chains. Specific recognition of CMV antigens was confirmed in vitro for a few chains (all CMV-associated). A later analysis appeared to link common viral pathogens to several of the most significant clusters. Segments of the TCR beta V type were, in most cases, productive about 87% or about 30% of the time in an earlier analysis.

It was with 60 Vbeta and 13 Jbeta primers that the PCR ran. Assay: immunoSEQ multiplex PCR; the TCRdb copy retains only in-frame clones and omits some. The sample records about 140,000 clones, less than 10% being singletons. Per the germline V gene, CDR1 is LGHNA and CDR2 is YSLEER. The CDR3 contains 16 residues. With V trimmed by 5 bases and J by 7 bases, 13 bases remained unmatched. Sequenced: PBMCs. The source is a male donor in good health and CMV-seronegative. The rearrangement uses TRBV4-3 and TRBJ2-1, with TRBD2 identical over 8 bases. The chain's CDR3 is CASSSFSGIGFNEQFF. CDR3 bases: TGCGCCAGCAGCTCATTTAGCGGGATCGGCTTTAATGAGCAGTTCTTC.